This paragraph covers one T cell receptor (beta chain) sequence. There are a few counts of this clone. Its cognate antigen has yet to be identified. The input lacks base qualities; no much larger clone sits a single base away. This sample stems from a study of lymphopenia after photon versus proton radiotherapy (dated by TCRdb to about 2019). A note on the overall study: In patients with gastrointestinal tumors who developed high-grade lymphopenia, the study compared the immunological effects of photon radiation therapy with those of proton radiation therapy. The cohort included some 20 patients with gastrointestinal tumors who developed lymphopenia after receiving either photon or proton therapy. The study was designed to characterize how the impact on the immune system differs between the two radiation modalities.

To prepare the library, the immunoSEQ multiplex PCR assay was applied. T cell repertoires were profiled by deep sequencing of rearranged TCR beta loci, alongside multiparametric flow cytometry. TCRdb took over this immuneACCESS table, retaining in-frame rearrangements with V and J assigned. Such tables are incomplete; in checked studies, under half of the missing clones stem from an unresolved V gene, and the remainder is unexplained. Within this sample are 20,000 to 25,000 clones, with 70% to 90% of them counted one time only. The top ten constitute around 3% of the sample. Overall study outcomes, separate from this receptor: After the lymphocyte count nadir, photon-treated repertoires showed oligoclonal expansion, especially of CD8+ Temra cells, which drove the drop in diversity. Across the cohort, an inverse correlation was found between a larger post-nadir drop in TCR diversity and overall survival time among patients who died. During treatment, patients who received photon therapy lost naive T cells and TCR diversity and gained effector/memory populations, whereas patients who received proton therapy remained relatively stable. The survival association was assessed only in patients who died, and better survival with proton therapy was presented by the authors as a possibility rather than a demonstrated result.

Its CDR3 holds 16 amino acids, cysteine through phenylalanine. Only the CDR3 portion is preserved as DNA: 48 bases, with reading frame beginning at the first base. Here V drops 7 bases and J drops 0 bases, and the junction holds 11 bases not matched to any gene. From the germline V gene, CDR1 is SGHRS and CDR2 is YFSETQ. The rearrangement combines TRBV5-1 with TRBJ2-3, with 7 central nucleotides matching TRBD2. The sample was peripheral blood, taken from a patient treated with photon-based radiotherapy. This receptor was identified in a woman in her 50s with pancreatic cancer. In nucleotide form, the sequence is TGCGCCAGCGCCCCGGCTAGCGGATCTAGCACAGATACGCAGTATTTT. The translation is CASAPASGSSTDTQYF.